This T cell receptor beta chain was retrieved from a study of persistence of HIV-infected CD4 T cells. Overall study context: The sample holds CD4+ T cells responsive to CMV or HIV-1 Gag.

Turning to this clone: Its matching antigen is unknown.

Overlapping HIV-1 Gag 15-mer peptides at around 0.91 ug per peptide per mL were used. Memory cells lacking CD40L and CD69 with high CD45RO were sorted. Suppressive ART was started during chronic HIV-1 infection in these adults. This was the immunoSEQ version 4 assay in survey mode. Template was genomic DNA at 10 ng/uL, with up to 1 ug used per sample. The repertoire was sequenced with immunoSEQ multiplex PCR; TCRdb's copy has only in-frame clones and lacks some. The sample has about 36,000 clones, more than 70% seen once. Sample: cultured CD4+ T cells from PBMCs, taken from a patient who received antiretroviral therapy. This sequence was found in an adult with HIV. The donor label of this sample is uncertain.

The CDR3: CASSQVRDGSSGNTIYF. CDR3 in DNA: TGCGCCAGCAGCCAAGTCCGGGACGGGAGCTCTGGAAACACCATATATTTT. The J gene is TRBJ1-3, the V gene TRBV4-1; possible D gene TRBD1, 5 bases. This CDR3 comprises 17 residues. Looked up from germline, CDR1 is MGHRA and CDR2 is YSYEKL. V was cut by 1 base and J by 0 bases, with 13 bases left in between.